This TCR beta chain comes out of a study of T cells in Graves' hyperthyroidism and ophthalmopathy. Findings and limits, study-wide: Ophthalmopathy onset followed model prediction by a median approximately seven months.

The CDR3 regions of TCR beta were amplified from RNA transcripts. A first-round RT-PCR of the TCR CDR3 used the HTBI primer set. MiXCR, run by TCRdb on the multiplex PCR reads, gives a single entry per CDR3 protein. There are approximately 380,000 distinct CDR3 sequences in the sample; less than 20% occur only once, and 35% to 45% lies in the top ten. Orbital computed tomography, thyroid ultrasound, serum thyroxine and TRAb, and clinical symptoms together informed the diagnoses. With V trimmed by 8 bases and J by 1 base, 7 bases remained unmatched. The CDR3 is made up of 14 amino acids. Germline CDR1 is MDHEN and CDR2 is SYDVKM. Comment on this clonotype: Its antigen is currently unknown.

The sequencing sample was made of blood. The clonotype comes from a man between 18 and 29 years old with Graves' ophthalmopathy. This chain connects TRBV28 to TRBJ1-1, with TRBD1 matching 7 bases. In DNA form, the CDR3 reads TGTGCCAGCCAGCAAAGACAGGGGAACACTGAAGCTTTCTTT. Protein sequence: CASQQRQGNTEAFF.